The clone carrying this TCR beta chain showed up just a few times. Its antigen is undetermined. The sample originates from a study of post-analysis software for immune sequencing data. Study-level information: Relapsing-remitting, secondary progressive and progressive-relapsing multiple sclerosis courses were included.

J was trimmed by 4 bases and V by 5 bases; bases with no gene match: 14. Looked up from germline, CDR1 is MGHDK and CDR2 is SYGVNS. The CDR3 is 19 amino acids. Whole-study findings and limits: The five TRBV segments detected at higher frequency in patients than in controls included TRBV5-6, TRBV5-1 and TRBV20-1. Controls had significantly higher normalized Chao1 diversity than multiple sclerosis patients. Samples from a shared batch, those prepared together, strongly co-clustered by F measure.

Unique molecular identifiers tagged the TCR beta cDNA libraries. It was from about 0.94 to 9.7 million T cells that about half a million cDNA molecules came. TCRdb reanalysed the PCR reads using MiXCR and keeps one entry per CDR3 protein. Of roughly 800,000 distinct CDR3 sequences in the sample, roughly 27% are singletons; the top ten hold 0.5% to 0.6%. This clonotype was obtained from a girl between 5 and 17 years old with multiple sclerosis. The rearrangement links TRBV25-1 to TRBJ2-5; 15 bases agree with TRBD2. What was sequenced was blood. Here the CDR3 DNA reads TGTGCCAGCAGTCAATCCGAGCTCCTGGGACTAGCGGGAGGAGAGACCCAGTACTTC. Translating gives CASSQSELLGLAGGETQYF.